The T cell receptor (beta chain) described here comes from a study of CD8 T cells in ankylosing spondylitis. Study outcomes and limitations: A CD8+ phenotype characterized the disease-linked clones, which were relatively rare in peripheral blood. A motif in TCR beta, a set of under 10 highly homologous variants, appeared characteristic of ankylosing spondylitis blood. Reportedly, significant enrichment of disease-linked clones occurred in matched ankylosing spondylitis synovial fluid.

Germline V gene lookup returns CDR1 GTSNPN and CDR2 SVGIG (reference sequence). The CDR3 runs 12 residues. V lost 4 bases to trimming and J lost 5 bases, with 11 bases between them. TCRdb used MiXCR to reprocess the 5' RACE reads, holding one entry per CDR3 protein. The sample contains hundreds of thousands of distinct CDR3 sequences, approximately 11% of which appear only once. A remark on this clonotype: Its matching antigen is unknown.

The sequence was obtained from a male donor with ankylosing spondylitis. The sequenced sample was blood, either unsorted or a sorted T cell fraction (not recorded which). The chain recombines TRBV30 with TRBJ2-5; D gene unclear. This CDR3 is CAWTASGETQYF. CDR3 DNA sequence: TGTGCCTGGACCGCCTCCGGGGAGACCCAGTACTTC.